These 24 T cell receptor beta chains share one sample of origin, sequenced in a study of T cell responses to AZD1222 COVID-19 vaccine. The assay was immunoSEQ multiplex PCR, and TCRdb's table has in-frame clones only and misses some. The sample yields 160,000 or so clones, 85% to 90% seen once. The sequenced sample was peripheral blood, obtained 28 days after the second AZD1222 dose. The receptor set was obtained from an adult who received the AZD1222 COVID-19 vaccine.

This chain connects TRBV3-1 (or the pseudogene TRBV3-2) to TRBJ1-1, with D perhaps matching TRBD1 (5 bases). CDR1 and CDR2 from the germline V gene are LGHDT and YNNKEL (reference sequence). The CDR3 contains 13 residues. Trimming stripped 1 base from V and 6 bases from J, with 9 bases between. The chain's CDR3 is CASSQGGDAEAFF. The CDR3 nucleotides are TGTGCCAGCAGCCAAGGGGGGGACGCTGAAGCTTTCTTT.

The CDR3 reads CASSRGWHTDTQYF. DNA for the CDR3: TGTGCCAGCAGCCGGGGGTGGCACACAGATACGCAGTATTTT. The chain combines TRBV21-1 with TRBJ2-3; the table's D call TRBD2 went unverified against the DNA. TRBV21-1 corresponds to a pseudogene. The CDR3 extends over 14 amino acids.

This clone was seen only once. V and J are TRBV5-5 and TRBJ1-2; no definite D call. Between the trimmed V and J ends, which lost 0 bases and 6 bases, there was a span of 6 bases. CDR3 length: 12 residues. Germline V CDR1 and CDR2: SGHKS, YYEKEE (reference sequence). DNA of the CDR3: TGTGCCAGCAGCTTGGGCCGGAATGGCTACACCTTC. Protein product: CASSLGRNGYTF.

The chain carries TRBV27 and TRBJ1-2; D gene unclear. The CDR3 covers 14 residues. Trimming cost V 5 bases and J 7 bases, with 17 bases left between them. The V gene's germline CDR1 is MNHEY and CDR2 SMNVEV (reference sequence). DNA of the CDR3: TGTGCCAGCAGTCAGAGACATGCAAGGTCTGGCTACACCTTC. Encoded protein: CASSQRHARSGYTF.

This chain uses TRBV11-2 with TRBJ2-2, with 9 positions matching TRBD2. The V segment lost 4 bases and the J segment 7 bases; nucleotides outside the gene matches: 10. The CDR3 has 16 residues. Germline V gives CDR1 SGHAT, CDR2 FQNNGV. The CDR3 bases are TGTGCCAGCAGCTCAACCCCTGGCGGGGGGGGCGGGGAGCTGTTTTTT. Amino acids: CASSSTPGGGGGELFF.

The rearrangement links TRBV5-1 to TRBJ2-7; D unresolved. Trimming shortened V by 4 bases and J by 5 bases, and 13 bases separated the two germline ends. CDR3 size: 13 residues. Germline lookup yields CDR1 SGHRS and CDR2 YFSETQ. The CDR3 nucleotides are TGCGCCAGCAGCCTTGGGGAAGTCGACGAGCAGTACTTC. As protein: CASSLGEVDEQYF. Filled out from reference TRBV5-1 and TRBJ2-7, the complete variable domain reads KAGVTQTPRYLIKTRGQQVTLSCSPISGHRSVSWYQQTPGQGLQFLFEYFSETQRNKGNFPGRFSGRQFSNSRSEMNVSTLELGDSALYLCASSLGEVDEQYFGPGTRLTVT.

This chain connects TRBV19 to TRBJ1-5, with a weak D call TRBD1 (6 bases). The CDR3 is 13 amino acids. Trimming took 5 bases from V and 6 from J, leaving 11 bases between them. Germline lookup yields CDR1 LNHDA and CDR2 SQIVND (reference sequence). The CDR3 bases are TGTGCCAGTAGTGTACAGGGCGGTCAGCCCCAGCATTTT. Translating gives CASSVQGGQPQHF.

This chain links TRBV2 with TRBJ1-2; D not resolved. Germline values: CDR1 SNHLY, CDR2 FYNNEI. The CDR3 runs 17 residues. V was trimmed by 6 bases and J by 5 bases, leaving 25 bases between them. The CDR3 coding sequence is TGTGCCAGCAGGTTTGGGCAGAGCAATCTAAAGAAATATGGCTACACCTTC. It codes for CASRFGQSNLKKYGYTF.

This rearrangement joins TRBV7-2 to TRBJ2-5, with a weak D call TRBD1 (5 bases). V lost 3 bases and J 5 bases, leaving 13 bases between the germline ends. CDR1 is SGHTA, CDR2 FQGNSA, per germline. The CDR3 loop spans 14 amino acids. This CDR3 is CASSFYQGTETQYF. For the CDR3, the DNA is TGTGCCAGCAGCTTTTATCAGGGTACGGAGACCCAGTACTTC.

This clone has only one observation. The chain carries TRBV5-4 and TRBJ2-3, with no clear D. Germline CDR1 SGHNT, CDR2 YYREEE (reference sequence). The CDR3 consists of 13 residues. Trimming took 1 base from V and 4 from J, leaving 7 bases between them. The CDR3 loop is CASSLKGSDTQYF. The CDR3 nucleotides are TGTGCCAGCAGCTTGAAAGGGTCAGATACGCAGTATTTT.

The chain recombines TRBV5-4 with TRBJ2-5; possible D gene TRBD2, 6 bases. CDR1 is SGHNT and CDR2 is YYREEE in the germline V gene (reference sequence). CDR3 length: 15 amino acids. Trimming removed 0 bases from V and 5 bases from J, with 14 bases in between. The DNA of the CDR3 is TGTGCCAGCAGCTTGGCTTTGGGGGGTAGGGAGACCCAGTACTTC. Translation: CASSLALGGRETQYF. The whole variable domain, remainder taken from reference TRBV5-4 and TRBJ2-5, is ETGVTQSPTHLIKTRGQQVTLRCSSQSGHNTVSWYQQALGQGPQFIFQYYREEENGRGNFPPRFSGLQFPNYSSELNVNALELDDSALYLCASSLALGGRETQYFGPGTRLLVL.

On this clone: Compared with germline, one end of the junction differs, possibly owing to a read error. In DNA, the CDR3 is TGTGCCAGCAGCTTAGGGGGACCTTTTTTT. Amino acids: CASSLGGPFF. This chain uses TRBV7-9 with TRBJ1-1; possible D gene TRBD1, 5 bases. The CDR3 has 10 residues. CDR1 SEHNR and CDR2 FQNEAQ come from the germline V gene (reference sequence). Drawing the rest from reference TRBV7-9 and TRBJ1-1, the complete variable domain is DTGVSQNPRHKITKRGQNVTFRCDPISEHNRLYWYRQTLGQGPEFLTYFQNEAQLEKSRLLSDRFSAERPKGSFSTLEIQRTEQGDSAMYLCASSLGGPFFGQGTRLTVV.

V is TRBV5-5 and J is TRBJ1-3; D unclear. The CDR3 runs 12 residues. V lost 4 bases and J 2 bases, leaving 4 bases between the germline ends. Per germline, CDR1 SGHKS and CDR2 YYEKEE (reference sequence). CDR3 sequence reads: CASSEPGNTIYF. CDR3 DNA: TGTGCCAGCAGCGAGCCTGGAAACACCATATATTTT.

The V call is TRBV6-2 or TRBV6-3, the J call TRBJ2-1, with 9 bases fitting TRBD1. Germline assignment: CDR1 MNHEY and CDR2 SVGEGT. Trimming at V came to 1 base and at J to 5 bases, leaving 0 bases not matched to a gene. The CDR3 length is 14 residues. The CDR3 is CASSYWTGDNEQFF. CDR3 sequence (DNA): TGTGCCAGCAGTTACTGGACAGGGGACAATGAGCAGTTCTTC.

The CDR3 region is CASSPGQGYSPLHF. Here the CDR3 DNA reads TGTGCCAGCTCACCTGGACAGGGTTATTCACCCCTCCACTTT. The chain carries TRBV18 and TRBJ1-6; 8 bases map to TRBD1. Germline V gene lookup returns CDR1 KGHSH and CDR2 LQKENI. Trimming at V came to 3 bases and at J to 8 bases, leaving 3 bases not matched to a gene. There are 14 residues in the CDR3.

V and J are TRBV5-4 and TRBJ2-1; D perhaps matches TRBD1 (6 bases). Germline-derived CDR1 and CDR2 are SGHNT and YYREEE (reference sequence). The V gene lost 2 bases and the J gene lost 0 bases, with 12 bases spanning the gap. This CDR3 is 16 amino acids long. In DNA, the CDR3 is TGTGCCAGCAGCTTAGGGGGACAAAGCTCCTACAATGAGCAGTTCTTC. Encoded protein: CASSLGGQSSYNEQFF. The full variable domain, with the rest looked up from reference TRBV5-4 and TRBJ2-1, is ETGVTQSPTHLIKTRGQQVTLRCSSQSGHNTVSWYQQALGQGPQFIFQYYREEENGRGNFPPRFSGLQFPNYSSELNVNALELDDSALYLCASSLGGQSSYNEQFFGPGTRLTVL.

In its sample, this clone was seen many times. The rearrangement joins TRBV19 to TRBJ1-2; possible D gene TRBD1, 6 bases. The CDR3 length is 15 residues. Germline CDR1 is LNHDA and CDR2 is SQIVND (reference sequence). V was trimmed by 7 bases and J by 6 bases, leaving 21 bases between them. The CDR3, as DNA: TGTGCCAGTACCTCATGGGGGCCAGGTGGGAATGGCTACACCTTC. Amino acids: CASTSWGPGGNGYTF.

The chain has TRBV4-2 and TRBJ2-3; 12 bases map to TRBD2. CDR1 is LGHNA, CDR2 YNFKEQ, per germline. The length of the CDR3 is 17 residues. Trimming at V came to 1 base and at J to 2 bases, leaving 4 bases not matched to a gene. The CDR3: CASSQGGLAGYTDTQYF. The CDR3 DNA reads TGTGCCAGCAGCCAAGGAGGACTAGCGGGGTACACAGATACGCAGTATTTT.

The genes are TRBV4-1 and TRBJ1-1, with a possible D match to TRBD1 (5 bases). Germline V gene data show CDR1 as MGHRA and CDR2 as YSYEKL. This CDR3 is 16 amino acids long. V lost 6 bases to trimming and J lost 0 bases, with 17 bases between them. Written as DNA, the CDR3 is TGCGCCAGCAGACGGGCACCCCAGGGTATGAACACTGAAGCTTTCTTT. This encodes CASRRAPQGMNTEAFF.

The chain couples TRBV6-6 to TRBJ1-3; D unresolved. The CDR3 is 15 residues long. V was shortened by 6 bases and J by 0 bases, with 12 bases between the two germline ends. Germline V gives CDR1 MNHNY, CDR2 SVGAGI (reference sequence). CDR3 amino acids: CASSLGSFSGNTIYF. The CDR3, as DNA: TGTGCCAGCAGCCTCGGGTCTTTCTCTGGAAACACCATATATTTT.

The V and J genes are TRBV12-3 or TRBV12-4 and TRBJ1-2; D gene uncertain. Trimming shortened V by 4 bases and J by 4 bases, and 10 bases separated the two germline ends. CDR3 length: 13 residues. The CDR3 is CASSSGMGYGYTF. DNA of the CDR3: TGTGCCAGCAGTTCCGGAATGGGCTATGGCTACACCTTC.

V and J are TRBV19 and TRBJ1-3, with D perhaps TRBD1 (5 bases). The CDR3 spans 15 residues. Per the germline V gene, CDR1 is LNHDA and CDR2 is SQIVND (reference sequence). V lost 8 bases to trimming and J lost 1 base, with 15 bases between them. The CDR3 region has the DNA TGTGCCAGTCGTCCAACCCCAGGGTCTGGAAACACCATATATTTT. It yields the protein CASRPTPGSGNTIYF.

In DNA form, the CDR3 reads TGCGCCAGCAGCTTGAGGTCCGGGACAGGGGTTGGAAACACCATATATTTT. Amino acids: CASSLRSGTGVGNTIYF. The chain combines TRBV5-1 with TRBJ1-3; 10 nucleotides line up with TRBD1. J was trimmed by 3 bases and V by 1 base; bases with no gene match: 7. Per germline, CDR1 SGHRS and CDR2 YFSETQ. The CDR3 sequence is 17 residues long.

The V gene is TRBV30, the J gene TRBJ1-4; D may be TRBD1 (5 bases). This CDR3 comprises 15 residues. Germline CDR1 GTSNPN, CDR2 SVGIG (reference sequence). Trimming took off 1 base at V and 5 bases at J, with 14 bases between the two ends. The CDR3, as DNA: TGTGCCTGGAGTGCGTCTTGGGGGGGAAATGAAAAACTGTTTTTT. It yields the protein CAWSASWGGNEKLFF.